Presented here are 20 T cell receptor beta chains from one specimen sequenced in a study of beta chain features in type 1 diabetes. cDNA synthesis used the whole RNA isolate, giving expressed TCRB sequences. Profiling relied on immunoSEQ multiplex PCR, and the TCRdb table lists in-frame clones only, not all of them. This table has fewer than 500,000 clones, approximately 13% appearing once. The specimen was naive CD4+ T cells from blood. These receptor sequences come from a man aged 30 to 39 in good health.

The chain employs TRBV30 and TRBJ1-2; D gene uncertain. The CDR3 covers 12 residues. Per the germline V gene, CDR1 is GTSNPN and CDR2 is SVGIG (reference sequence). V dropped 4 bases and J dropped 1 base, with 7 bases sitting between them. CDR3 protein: CAWKIGNYGYTF. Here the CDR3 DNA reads TGTGCCTGGAAAATTGGTAACTATGGCTACACCTTC.

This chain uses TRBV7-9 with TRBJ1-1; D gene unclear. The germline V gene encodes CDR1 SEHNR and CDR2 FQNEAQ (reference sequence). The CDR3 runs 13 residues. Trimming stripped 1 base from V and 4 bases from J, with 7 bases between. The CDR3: CASSLEGITEAFF. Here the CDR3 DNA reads TGTGCCAGCAGCTTAGAGGGTATCACTGAAGCTTTCTTT. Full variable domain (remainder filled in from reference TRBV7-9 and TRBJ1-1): DTGVSQNPRHKITKRGQNVTFRCDPISEHNRLYWYRQTLGQGPEFLTYFQNEAQLEKSRLLSDRFSAERPKGSFSTLEIQRTEQGDSAMYLCASSLEGITEAFFGQGTRLTVV.

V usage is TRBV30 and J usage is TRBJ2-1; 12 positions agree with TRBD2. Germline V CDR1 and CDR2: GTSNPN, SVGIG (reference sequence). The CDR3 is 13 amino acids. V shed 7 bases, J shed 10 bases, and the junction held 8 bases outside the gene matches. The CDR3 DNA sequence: TGTGCCTTACTTAGGACTAGCGGGACCGAGCAGTTCTTC. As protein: CALLRTSGTEQFF.

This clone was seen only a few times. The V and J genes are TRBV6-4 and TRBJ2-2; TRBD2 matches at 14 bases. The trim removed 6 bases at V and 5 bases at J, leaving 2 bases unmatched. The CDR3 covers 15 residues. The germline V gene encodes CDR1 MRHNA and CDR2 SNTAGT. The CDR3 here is CASRGLAGGTGELFF. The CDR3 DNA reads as TGTGCCAGCAGAGGACTAGCGGGAGGTACCGGGGAGCTGTTTTTT.

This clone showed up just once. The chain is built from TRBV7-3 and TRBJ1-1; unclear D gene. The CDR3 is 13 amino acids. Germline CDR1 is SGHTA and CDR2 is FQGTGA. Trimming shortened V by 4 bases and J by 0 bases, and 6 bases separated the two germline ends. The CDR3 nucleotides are TGTGCCAGCAGCTCCTGGTTGAACACTGAAGCTTTCTTT. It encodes CASSSWLNTEAFF.

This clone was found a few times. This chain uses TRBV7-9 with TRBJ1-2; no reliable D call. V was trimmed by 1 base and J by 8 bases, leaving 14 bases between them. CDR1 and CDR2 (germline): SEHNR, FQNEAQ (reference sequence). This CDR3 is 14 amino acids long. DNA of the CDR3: TGTGCCAGCAGCTTAGGGGAGTCTACACGGGGCTACACCTTC. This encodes CASSLGESTRGYTF.

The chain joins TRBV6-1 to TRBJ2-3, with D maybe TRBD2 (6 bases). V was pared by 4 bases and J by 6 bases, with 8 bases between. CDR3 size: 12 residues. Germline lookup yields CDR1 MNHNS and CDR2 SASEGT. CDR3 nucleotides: TGTGCCAGCAGTGCCGCGGGGGATACGCAGTATTTT. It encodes CASSAAGDTQYF.

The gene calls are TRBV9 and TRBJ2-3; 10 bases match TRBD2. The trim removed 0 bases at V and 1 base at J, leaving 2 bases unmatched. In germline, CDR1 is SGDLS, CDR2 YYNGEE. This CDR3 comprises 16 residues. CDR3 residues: CASSVEGTSGTDTQYF. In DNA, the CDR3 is TGTGCCAGCAGCGTAGAAGGGACTAGCGGCACAGATACGCAGTATTTT.

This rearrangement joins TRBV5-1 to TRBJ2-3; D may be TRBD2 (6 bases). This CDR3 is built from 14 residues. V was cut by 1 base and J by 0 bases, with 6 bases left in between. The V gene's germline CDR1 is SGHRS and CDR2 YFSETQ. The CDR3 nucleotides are TGCGCCAGCAGCTTGACTAGCAGCACAGATACGCAGTATTTT. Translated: CASSLTSSTDTQYF.

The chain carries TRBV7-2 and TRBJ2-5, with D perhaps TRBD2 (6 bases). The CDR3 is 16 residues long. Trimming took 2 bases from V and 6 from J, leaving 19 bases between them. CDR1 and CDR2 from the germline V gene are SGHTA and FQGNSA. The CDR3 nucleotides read TGTGCCAGCAGCTTAAAGAGGCCGGGGGTTGGAAAGACCCAGTACTTC. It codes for CASSLKRPGVGKTQYF.

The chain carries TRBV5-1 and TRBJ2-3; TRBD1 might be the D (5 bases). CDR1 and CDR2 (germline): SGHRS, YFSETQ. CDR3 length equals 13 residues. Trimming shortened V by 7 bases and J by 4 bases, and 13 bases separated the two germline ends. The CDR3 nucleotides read TGCGCCAGCGCCCTACCCAGGGCAGATACGCAGTATTTT. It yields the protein CASALPRADTQYF.

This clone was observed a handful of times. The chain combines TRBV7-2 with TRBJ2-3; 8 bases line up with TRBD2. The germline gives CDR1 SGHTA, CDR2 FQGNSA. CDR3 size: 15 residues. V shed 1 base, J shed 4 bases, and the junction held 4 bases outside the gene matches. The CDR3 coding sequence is TGTGCCAGCAGCTTAGTCGCTAGCGGGTCAGATACGCAGTATTTT. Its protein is CASSLVASGSDTQYF.

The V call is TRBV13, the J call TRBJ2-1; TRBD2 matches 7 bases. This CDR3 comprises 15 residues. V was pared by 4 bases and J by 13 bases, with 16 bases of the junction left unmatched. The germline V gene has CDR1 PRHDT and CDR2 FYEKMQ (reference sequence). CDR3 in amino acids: CASSWSGTSHKSQFF. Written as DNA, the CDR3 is TGTGCCAGCAGCTGGAGCGGGACCAGCCACAAAAGTCAGTTCTTC. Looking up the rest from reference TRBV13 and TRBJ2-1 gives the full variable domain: AAGVIQSPRHLIKEKRETATLKCYPIPRHDTVYWYQQGPGQDPQFLISFYEKMQSDKGSIPDRFSAQQFSDYHSELNMSSLELGDSALYFCASSWSGTSHKSQFFGPGTRLTVL.

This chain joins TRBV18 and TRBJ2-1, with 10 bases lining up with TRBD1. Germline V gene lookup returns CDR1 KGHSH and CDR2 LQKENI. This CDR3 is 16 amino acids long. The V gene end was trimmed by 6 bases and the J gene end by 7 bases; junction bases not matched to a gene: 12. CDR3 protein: CASSTLGTGVGNEQFF. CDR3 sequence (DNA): TGTGCCAGCTCGACCCTAGGGACAGGGGTTGGGAATGAGCAGTTCTTC. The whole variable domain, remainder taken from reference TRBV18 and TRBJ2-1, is NAGVMQNPRHLVRRRGQEARLRCSPMKGHSHVYWYRQLPEEGLKFMVYLQKENIIDESGMPKERFSAEFPKEGPSILRIQQVVRGDSAAYFCASSTLGTGVGNEQFFGPGTRLTVL.

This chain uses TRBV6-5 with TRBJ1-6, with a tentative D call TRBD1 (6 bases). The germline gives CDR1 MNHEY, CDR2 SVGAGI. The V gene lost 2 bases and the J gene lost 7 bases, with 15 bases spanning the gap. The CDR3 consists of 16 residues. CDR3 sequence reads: CASSYGSGHENSPLHF. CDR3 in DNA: TGTGCCAGCAGTTACGGCTCGGGACATGAGAATTCACCCCTCCACTTT.

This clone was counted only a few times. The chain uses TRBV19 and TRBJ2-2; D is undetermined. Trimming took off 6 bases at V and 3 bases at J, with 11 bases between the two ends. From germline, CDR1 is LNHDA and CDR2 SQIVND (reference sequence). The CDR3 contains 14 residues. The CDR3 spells CASRNYRDTGELFF. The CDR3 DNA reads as TGTGCCAGTAGGAACTACAGAGACACCGGGGAGCTGTTTTTT.

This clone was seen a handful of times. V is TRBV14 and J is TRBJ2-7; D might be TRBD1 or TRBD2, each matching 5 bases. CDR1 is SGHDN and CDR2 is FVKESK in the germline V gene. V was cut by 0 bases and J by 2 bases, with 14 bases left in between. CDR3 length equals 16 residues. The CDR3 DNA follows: TGTGCCAGCAGCCAAGATCCCGGGACCGCCGCCTACGAGCAGTACTTC. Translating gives CASSQDPGTAAYEQYF.

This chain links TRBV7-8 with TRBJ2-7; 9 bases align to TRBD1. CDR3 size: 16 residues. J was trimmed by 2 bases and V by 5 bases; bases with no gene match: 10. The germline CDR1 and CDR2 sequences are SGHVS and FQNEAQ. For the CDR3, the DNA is TGTGCCAGCAGCACTTACAGGGGGCGGAAAACCTACGAGCAGTACTTC. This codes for CASSTYRGRKTYEQYF.

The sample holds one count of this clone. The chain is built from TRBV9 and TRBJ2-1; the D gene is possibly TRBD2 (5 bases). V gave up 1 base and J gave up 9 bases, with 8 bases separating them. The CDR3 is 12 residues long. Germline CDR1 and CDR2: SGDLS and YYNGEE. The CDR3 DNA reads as TGTGCCAGCAGCGTATCCCGGGGTGAGCAGTTCTTC. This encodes CASSVSRGEQFF.

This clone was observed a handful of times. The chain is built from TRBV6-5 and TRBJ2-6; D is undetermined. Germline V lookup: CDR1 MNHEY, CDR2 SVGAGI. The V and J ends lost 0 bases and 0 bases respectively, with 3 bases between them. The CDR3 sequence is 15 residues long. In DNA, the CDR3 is TGTGCCAGCAGTTACTCCGGCTCTGGGGCCAACGTCCTGACTTTC. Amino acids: CASSYSGSGANVLTF.